The clone carrying this TCR beta chain was seen ten or more times. Antigen unknown. These data are taken from a study of CD8 T cells in ankylosing spondylitis. Points from the study as a whole: A motif of fewer than ten highly homologous TCR beta variants was seen as apparently characteristic of ankylosing spondylitis blood.

CDR1 SGHVS and CDR2 FQNEAQ come from the germline V gene. The junction had 6 bases not matched to a gene; V was cut back by 6 bases and J by 4 bases. This CDR3 contains 14 residues. MiXCR, run by TCRdb on the 5' RACE reads, gives a single entry per CDR3 protein. The profile covers around 490,000 distinct CDR3 sequences, with about 5.7% appearing a single time and roughly 3.3% taken by the ten largest. Sequencing used blood, either unsorted or a sorted T cell fraction (not recorded which). The chain is built from TRBV7-8 and TRBJ2-7, with 10 bases lining up with TRBD2. This TCR derives from a male donor with ankylosing spondylitis. CDR3 DNA sequence: TGTGCCAGCAGGCCCGGGACTAGCGTTTACGAGCAGTACTTC. Translation: CASRPGTSVYEQYF.